The T cell receptor beta chain described here comes from a study of T cells in localized non-small cell lung cancer. Whole-study findings and limits: Because only a single region of the tumor was sequenced, heterogeneity remains possible.

Trimming stripped 1 base from V and 0 bases from J, with 21 bases between. Germline loops: CDR1 LGHNA, CDR2 YNFKEQ. The length of the CDR3 is 19 residues. Method: immunoSEQ multiplex PCR; TCRdb's copy keeps in-frame clones and lacks some. The sample contains roughly 15,000 clones, 85% to 90% of which appear only once. For this clone: No antigen is known for it.

The V and J genes are TRBV4-2 and TRBJ1-2; TRBD1 is a possible D gene (6 bases). The sequences come from peripheral blood mononuclear cells, collected before any cancer treatment. The origin of this receptor is a woman aged 35-75 years with stage III lung adenocarcinoma. For the CDR3, the DNA is TGTGCCAGCAGCCAAGGGTTAAACCAAAGACAGGCGTCTAACTATGGCTACACCTTC. Translating gives CASSQGLNQRQASNYGYTF.